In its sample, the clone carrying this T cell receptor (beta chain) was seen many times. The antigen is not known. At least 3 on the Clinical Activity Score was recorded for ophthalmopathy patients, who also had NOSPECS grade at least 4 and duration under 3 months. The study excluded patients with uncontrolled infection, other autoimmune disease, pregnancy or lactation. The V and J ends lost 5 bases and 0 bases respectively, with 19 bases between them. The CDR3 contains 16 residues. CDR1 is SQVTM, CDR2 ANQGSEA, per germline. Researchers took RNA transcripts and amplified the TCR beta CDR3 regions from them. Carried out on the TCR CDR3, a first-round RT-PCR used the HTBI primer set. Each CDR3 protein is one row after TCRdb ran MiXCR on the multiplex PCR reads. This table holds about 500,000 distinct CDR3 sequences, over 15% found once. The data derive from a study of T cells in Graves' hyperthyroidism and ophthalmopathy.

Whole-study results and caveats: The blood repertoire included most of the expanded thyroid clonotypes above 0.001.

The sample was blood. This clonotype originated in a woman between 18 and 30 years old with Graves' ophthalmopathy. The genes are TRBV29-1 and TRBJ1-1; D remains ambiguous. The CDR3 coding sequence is TGCAGCGTTTATGCCCCAGTGAAAAACATGAACACTGAAGCTTTCTTT. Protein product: CSVYAPVKNMNTEAFF.